This T cell receptor beta chain was identified during a study of T cell changes during pregnancy in multiple sclerosis. The method was immunoSEQ multiplex PCR; TCRdb's version includes in-frame clones alone and lacks a portion of them. The sample has fewer than 85,000 clones; 80% to 95% are singletons. The TCR originated in a female donor in good health, enrolled as a control in a pregnancy study. The material sequenced was peripheral blood, taken in the first trimester of pregnancy.

Here the CDR3 reads CASSLEGTGGYYGYTF. CDR3 coding DNA: TGCGCCAGCAGCTTGGAAGGGACAGGGGGGTACTATGGCTACACCTTC. The rearrangement links TRBV5-1 to TRBJ1-2, with 11 positions matching TRBD1. Per the germline V gene, CDR1 is SGHRS and CDR2 is YFSETQ. V lost 0 bases and J lost 3; bases outside the gene matches: 4. The CDR3 covers 16 residues.